This TCR beta chain is from a study of blood T cell repertoires in COVID-19. Whole-study context: The United States, Italy and Spain provided the acute and convalescent COVID-19 samples.

Between the trimmed V and J ends, which lost 0 bases and 1 base, there was a span of 7 bases. CDR1 and CDR2 from the germline V gene are SGHAT and FQNNGV. The CDR3 consists of 15 residues. Data came from immunoSEQ multiplex PCR; TCRdb stores just in-frame clones and leaves some out. This sample yields some 240,000 clones, of which roughly nine tenths are seen a single time; around 6% belongs to the top ten. Sequencing was done on a sample of peripheral blood. V is TRBV11-2 and J is TRBJ1-3; D gene uncertain. The sequence derives from a man aged 55 to 70 who had recovered from COVID-19. The CDR3 DNA sequence: TGTGCCAGCAGCTTAGATCACGGGTCTGGAAACACCATATATTTT. Protein: CASSLDHGSGNTIYF.